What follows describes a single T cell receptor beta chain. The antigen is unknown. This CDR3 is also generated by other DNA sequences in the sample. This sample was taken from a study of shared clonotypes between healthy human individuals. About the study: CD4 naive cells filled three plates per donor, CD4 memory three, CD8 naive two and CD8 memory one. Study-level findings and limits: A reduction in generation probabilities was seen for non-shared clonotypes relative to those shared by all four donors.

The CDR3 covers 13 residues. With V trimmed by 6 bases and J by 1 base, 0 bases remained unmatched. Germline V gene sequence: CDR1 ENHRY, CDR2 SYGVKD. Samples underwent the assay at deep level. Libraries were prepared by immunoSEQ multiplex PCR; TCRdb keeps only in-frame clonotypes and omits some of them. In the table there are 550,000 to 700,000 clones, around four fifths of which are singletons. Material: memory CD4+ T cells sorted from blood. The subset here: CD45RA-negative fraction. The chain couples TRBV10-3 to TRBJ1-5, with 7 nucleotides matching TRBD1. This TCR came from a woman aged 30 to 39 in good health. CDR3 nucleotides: TGTGCCATCAGGGGACAGAGCAATCAGCCCCAGCATTTT. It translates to CAIRGQSNQPQHF.